These T cell receptor beta chains were read from a single sample in a study of early T cells in non-severe SARS-CoV-2 infection. TCRdb independently ran MiXCR on the 5' RACE reads; one entry per CDR3 protein. Here the sample spans 30,000 to 45,000 distinct CDR3 sequences, approximately 9.1% being singletons. Material: whole blood. The receptors originated from an adult who was a healthcare worker with PCR-confirmed SARS-CoV-2 infection or an uninfected control (not recorded which). The conserved cysteine and the conserved F or W are not part of the CDR3 here.

V	J	CDR3
TRBV13	TRBJ1-6	ASSSTGENSPLH
TRBV29-1	TRBJ2-1	SGVTGFSYNEQF
TRBV19	TRBJ1-2	ASSIQGDNYGYT
TRBV7-6	TRBJ2-7	ASSSLGEQY
TRBV3-1	TRBJ2-1	ASSQDPGLASEQF
TRBV6-6	TRBJ2-5	ASSSTPPLWTETQY
TRBV29-1	TRBJ1-2	SVEPGPSYGYT
TRBV7-6	TRBJ2-2	ASSLMGTENTGELF
TRBV6-6	TRBJ2-2	ATFREGTELF
TRBV7-9	TRBJ2-5	ASSLPGQETQY
TRBV7-2	TRBJ2-7	ASSLVASGLYEQY
TRBV5-6	TRBJ2-2	ASSQKLGFSTGELF
TRBV7-6	TRBJ2-5	ASSSPRADQETQY
TRBV10-1	TRBJ1-2	ASSESGVPTLYGYT
TRBV5-1	TRBJ2-5	ASSPRTSGDLGAQY
TRBV12-3/TRBV12-4	TRBJ2-2	ASSFTGLSTGELF
TRBV6-2/TRBV6-3	TRBJ2-7	ASIGSSYEQY
TRBV5-1	TRBJ2-1	ASSLVLAGGPSEQF
TRBV11-3	TRBJ2-5	ASSTRQGEGETQY
TRBV12-3/TRBV12-4	TRBJ2-3	ASSLIDTQY
TRBV7-6	TRBJ1-4	ASSRGTGLNEKLF
TRBV11-1	TRBJ1-1	AIRSGGPEAF
TRBV5-4	TRBJ2-7	ASGLIGTYEQY
TRBV20-1	TRBJ1-1	SARRTENTEAF
TRBV27	TRBJ1-1	ASSLSPGMNTEAF
TRBV11-3	TRBJ2-7	ASRSGTGGEQY
TRBV7-8	TRBJ2-7	ASSPGGRASEQY
TRBV6-5	TRBJ2-2	ASRPYTGELF
TRBV27	TRBJ1-2	ASSPGPNYGYT
TRBV7-2	TRBJ2-3	ASSQNPGSGTDTQY
TRBV7-2	TRBJ2-2	ASSLRAGELF
TRBV29-1	TRBJ1-2	SVSQAHYGYT
TRBV11-3	TRBJ2-3	ASSLDQGDTQY
TRBV29-1	TRBJ2-6	SVAFSSGANVLT
TRBV6-1	TRBJ2-7	ASSGVGVSYEQY
TRBV19	TRBJ2-1	ASSVDSSYNEQF
TRBV20-1	.	SARGLAEPYTQH
TRBV11-2	TRBJ2-7	ASSLVSGGRYEQY
TRBV3-1	TRBJ2-3	ASSQTIAGGPRTDTQY
TRBV28	TRBJ1-2	ASIISTGAQGYT
TRBV3-1	TRBJ2-1	ASSPGRAPQVSNEQF
TRBV29-1	TRBJ2-7	SFWTGGSEQY